The 20 T cell receptor beta chains below all came from one sample that was sequenced in a study of technical replicates of blood from several donors (dated by TCRdb to the late 2010s). Library method: the immunoSEQ multiplex PCR assay. The table was pulled from immuneACCESS by TCRdb, which kept in-frame rearrangements only. Such tables lose some clones; where checked, under half of the loss comes from unresolved V genes, and the rest has no known cause. Present in this sample are 13,000 or so clones, roughly 95% of which were seen just once. Roughly 6.3% of the sample goes to the ten largest clones. Input material: PBMCs. The receptors come from a human donor in good health.

The chain couples TRBV28 to TRBJ2-7; no clear D gene. Germline lookup yields CDR1 MDHEN and CDR2 SYDVKM. The V end was cut by 6 bases, the J end by 6 bases, with 12 bases between. CDR3 length: 12 amino acids. The CDR3 reads CASSPPLFEQYF. The CDR3 DNA follows: TGTGCCAGCAGCCCTCCGCTATTCGAGCAGTACTTC.

The rearrangement uses TRBV7-9 and TRBJ2-1; the match to TRBD2 covers 14 bases. The V gene end was trimmed by 11 bases and the J gene end by 0 bases; junction bases not matched to a gene: 9. CDR3 size: 17 residues. The germline V gene has CDR1 SEHNR and CDR2 FQNEAQ (reference sequence). The CDR3 protein is CAANRGTSGSSYNEQFF. In DNA form, the CDR3 reads TGTGCCGCCAATAGGGGGACTAGCGGGAGCTCCTACAATGAGCAGTTCTTC. The complete variable domain, with remaining parts taken from reference TRBV7-9 and TRBJ2-1, reads DTGVSQNPRHKITKRGQNVTFRCDPISEHNRLYWYRQTLGQGPEFLTYFQNEAQLEKSRLLSDRFSAERPKGSFSTLEIQRTEQGDSAMYLCAANRGTSGSSYNEQFFGPGTRLTVL.

The chain has TRBV27 and TRBJ2-7, with D maybe TRBD2 (6 bases). The CDR3 has 12 residues. Germline V gene data show CDR1 as MNHEY and CDR2 as SMNVEV (reference sequence). Trimming stripped 8 bases from V and 4 bases from J, with 12 bases between. The CDR3 nucleotides are TGTGCCAGCCGCGGGATCGGGTACGAGCAGTACTTC. It codes for CASRGIGYEQYF.

A few counts support this clone. The chain uses TRBV25-1 and TRBJ2-2, with 8 bases fitting TRBD1. J was trimmed by 3 bases and V by 3 bases; bases with no gene match: 0. The CDR3 covers 14 residues. The germline V gene encodes CDR1 MGHDK and CDR2 SYGVNS. For the CDR3, the DNA is TGTGCCAGCAGTGAGGACAGGGACACCGGGGAGCTGTTTTTT. It encodes CASSEDRDTGELFF. Full variable domain (outside the CDR3, taken from reference TRBV25-1 and TRBJ2-2): EADIYQTPRYLVIGTGKKITLECSQTMGHDKMYWYQQDPGMELHLIHYSYGVNSTEKGDLSSESTVSRIRTEHFPLTLESARPSHTSQYLCASSEDRDTGELFFGEGSRLTVL.

This chain links TRBV5-1 with TRBJ2-5, with 7 bases matching TRBD2. Germline V gene sequence: CDR1 SGHRS, CDR2 YFSETQ. V gave up 1 base and J gave up 5 bases; unmatched junction bases: 2. There are 13 residues in the CDR3. CDR3 in amino acids: CASSLWGGETQYF. The CDR3 nucleotides are TGCGCCAGCAGCTTGTGGGGAGGGGAGACCCAGTACTTC.

The chain has TRBV5-8 and TRBJ1-4, with 9 bases identical to TRBD1. Germline values: CDR1 SGHTS, CDR2 YDEGEE. The CDR3 runs to 14 residues. The ends lost 9 bases at V and 7 bases at J; junction bases unmatched: 10. CDR3 residues: CAMSVGQGVEKLFF. CDR3 in DNA: TGTGCCATGAGCGTGGGACAGGGTGTTGAAAAACTGTTTTTT.

The chain combines TRBV6-5 with TRBJ1-2; 9 bases line up with TRBD1. In germline, CDR1 is MNHEY, CDR2 SVGAGI. The CDR3 has 15 amino acids. V dropped 2 bases and J dropped 4; count of bases not matched to a gene: 5. The CDR3 DNA reads as TGTGCCAGCAGTTACCAACAGGGGGCTTCCTATGGCTACACCTTC. Translating it yields CASSYQQGASYGYTF.

The gene calls are TRBV7-8 and TRBJ2-1, with TRBD2 matching 7 bases. Unmatched junction bases numbered 9, after V lost 1 base and J lost 6 bases. Germline values: CDR1 SGHVS, CDR2 FQNEAQ. CDR3 length: 16 residues. The CDR3 nucleotides read TGTGCCAGCAGCTTAGGGGGCGGGAGTTTCATCAATGAGCAGTTCTTC. This translates into CASSLGGGSFINEQFF.

The V call is TRBV21-1, the J call TRBJ2-7; the DNA was not used to check the table's D call, TRBD2. TRBV21-1 is an annotated pseudogene. The CDR3 runs to 17 residues. CDR3 protein: CASSKAEASGRPHEQYF. CDR3 DNA: TGTGCCAGCAGCAAAGCGGAAGCTAGCGGGAGGCCCCACGAGCAGTACTTC.

The chain has TRBV11-1 and TRBJ2-1; 13 bases line up with TRBD2. The V segment lost 5 bases and the J segment 7 bases; nucleotides outside the gene matches: 8. The CDR3 contains 16 residues. Germline lookup yields CDR1 SGHAT and CDR2 FQDESV (reference sequence). Here the CDR3 reads CASSRTGTSGNNEQFF. As DNA, the CDR3 is TGTGCCAGCAGCAGGACCGGGACTAGCGGGAATAATGAGCAGTTCTTC.

CDR3 sequence (DNA): TGTGCCTGGAGTCACAGCCAAAACATTCAGTACTTC. This encodes CAWSHSQNIQYF. V and J are TRBV30 and TRBJ2-4; D not resolved. This CDR3 has 12 amino acids. Trimming shortened V by 2 bases and J by 5 bases, and 7 bases separated the two germline ends. Germline loops: CDR1 GTSNPN, CDR2 SVGIG (reference sequence).

V and J are TRBV7-6 and TRBJ2-1; D is unresolved. V was pared by 0 bases and J by 6 bases, with 12 bases between. CDR3 size: 15 residues. Germline V CDR1 and CDR2: SGHVS, FNYEAQ. The CDR3, as DNA: TGTGCCAGCAGCTTAGCGAGTTACGGCGGCAATGAGCAGTTCTTC. Residues: CASSLASYGGNEQFF.

The rearrangement links TRBV29-1 to TRBJ1-2; D uncertain. Germline CDR1 reads SQVTM; CDR2 reads ANQGSEA. Trimming stripped 6 bases from V and 2 bases from J, with 10 bases between. The CDR3 runs 12 residues. CDR3 nucleotides: TGCAGCGTAGACTCTATGAACTATGGCTACACCTTC. Translation gives CSVDSMNYGYTF.

V and J are TRBV2 and TRBJ2-2, with D perhaps TRBD1 (6 bases). Germline V CDR1 and CDR2: SNHLY, FYNNEI. Trimming pared 2 bases from V and 2 bases from J, leaving 9 bases between. The CDR3 is made up of 15 amino acids. CDR3 DNA sequence: TGTGCCAGCAGTGAACAGGGGACAAACACCGGGGAGCTGTTTTTT. Its protein is CASSEQGTNTGELFF.

This chain uses TRBV7-9 with TRBJ1-4; weak D call: TRBD1 (5 bases). CDR1 is SEHNR, CDR2 FQNEAQ, per germline (reference sequence). The V gene lost 0 bases and the J gene lost 4 bases, with 9 bases spanning the gap. The CDR3 is 15 amino acids. CDR3 in amino acids: CASSLARGVNEKLFF. CDR3 coding DNA: TGTGCCAGCAGCTTAGCGCGGGGGGTTAATGAAAAACTGTTTTTT.

This chain joins TRBV18 and TRBJ2-1, with 14 bases aligning to TRBD2. CDR1 is KGHSH, CDR2 LQKENI, per germline. CDR3 size: 15 residues. The junction had 2 bases not matched to a gene; V was cut back by 3 bases and J by 7 bases. The CDR3 protein is CASSPGTSGSNEQFF. The CDR3 DNA reads TGTGCCAGCTCACCCGGGACTAGCGGGAGTAATGAGCAGTTCTTC.

The V call is TRBV19, the J call TRBJ1-1, with D perhaps TRBD1 (6 bases). This CDR3 spans 14 amino acids. The V end was cut by 5 bases, the J end by 1 base, with 11 bases between. Per germline, CDR1 LNHDA and CDR2 SQIVND (reference sequence). The CDR3 DNA reads TGTGCCAGTAGTCTCGTACAGGGGAACACTGAAGCTTTCTTT. This sequence encodes CASSLVQGNTEAFF.

The chain has TRBV5-1 and TRBJ2-7, with 8 bases matching TRBD1. Germline trimming cut 4 bases from V and 1 base from J; bases unmatched to any gene: 10. Germline loops: CDR1 SGHRS, CDR2 YFSETQ. CDR3 size: 16 residues. DNA for the CDR3: TGCGCCAGCAGCCTCAACGGACAGGGAATTTCCTACGAGCAGTACTTC. Residues: CASSLNGQGISYEQYF.

This rearrangement joins TRBV9 to TRBJ1-4; a weak D match, TRBD1 (6 bases). V was trimmed by 4 bases and J by 3 bases, leaving 19 bases between them. The CDR3 has 17 amino acids. Germline V gene data show CDR1 as SGDLS and CDR2 as YYNGEE. The CDR3 here is CASSSNLGALSNEKLFF. The DNA of the CDR3 is TGTGCCAGCAGCTCTAATCTGGGGGCACTATCTAATGAAAAACTGTTTTTT.

The chain has TRBV5-1 and TRBJ2-7; D may be TRBD1 (6 bases). This CDR3 spans 16 amino acids. The germline V and J ends were trimmed by 0 bases and 0 bases, with 13 bases remaining between them. CDR1 is SGHRS, CDR2 YFSETQ, per germline. The CDR3 here is CASSLEAGAYSYEQYF. CDR3 in DNA: TGCGCCAGCAGCTTGGAGGCAGGGGCGTACTCCTACGAGCAGTACTTC.